This TCR beta chain appears in the sequencing data of a study of T cell repertoires in cytomegalovirus infection. Study summary: CMV epitopes that were recently identified and HLA-C-restricted were used alongside well-studied HLA-B-restricted ones. Public TCR beta signatures provided an indication of both CMV infection and a matching HLA type.

In TCRdb, the reads were re-called with MiXCR into one record per CDR3 protein. The repertoire holds some 500,000 distinct CDR3 sequences, with 40% as singletons. To note about this clonotype: What it binds is not known.

V shed 5 bases and J shed 2 bases, with 9 bases lying between them. This CDR3 is 13 amino acids long. Per the germline V gene, CDR1 is SEHNR and CDR2 is FQNEAQ (reference sequence). This chain uses TRBV7-9 with TRBJ1-2; no firm D call. The receptor was isolated from a human donor in good health (CMV status not recorded). Some clones in this sample may be carry-over from other donors' samples. Specimen: cultured PBMCs, collected from culture after CMV antigen stimulation. The CDR3 region has the DNA TGTGCCAGCAGCCATGGAGAGAACTATGGCTACACCTTC. Translating it yields CASSHGENYGYTF.